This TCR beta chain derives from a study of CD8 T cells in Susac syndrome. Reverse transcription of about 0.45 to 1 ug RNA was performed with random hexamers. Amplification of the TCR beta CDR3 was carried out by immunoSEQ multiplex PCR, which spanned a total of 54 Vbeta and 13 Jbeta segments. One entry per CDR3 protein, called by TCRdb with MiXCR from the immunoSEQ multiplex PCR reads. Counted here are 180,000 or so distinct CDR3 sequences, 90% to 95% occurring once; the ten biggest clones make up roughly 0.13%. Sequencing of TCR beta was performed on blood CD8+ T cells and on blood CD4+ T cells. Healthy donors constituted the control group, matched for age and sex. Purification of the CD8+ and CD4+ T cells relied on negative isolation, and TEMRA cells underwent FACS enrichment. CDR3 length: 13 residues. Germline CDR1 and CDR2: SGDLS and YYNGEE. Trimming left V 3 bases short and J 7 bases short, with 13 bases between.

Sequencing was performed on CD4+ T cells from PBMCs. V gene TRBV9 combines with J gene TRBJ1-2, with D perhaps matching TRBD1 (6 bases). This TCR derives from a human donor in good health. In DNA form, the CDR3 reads TGTGCCAGCAGCGGATCACAGGGAGCTGGCTACACCTTC. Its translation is CASSGSQGAGYTF. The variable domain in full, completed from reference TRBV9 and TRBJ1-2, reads DSGVTQTPKHLITATGQRVTLRCSPRSGDLSVYWYQQSLDQGLQFLIQYYNGEERAKGNILERFSAQQFPDLHSELNLSSLELGDSALYFCASSGSQGAGYTFGSGTRLTVV.